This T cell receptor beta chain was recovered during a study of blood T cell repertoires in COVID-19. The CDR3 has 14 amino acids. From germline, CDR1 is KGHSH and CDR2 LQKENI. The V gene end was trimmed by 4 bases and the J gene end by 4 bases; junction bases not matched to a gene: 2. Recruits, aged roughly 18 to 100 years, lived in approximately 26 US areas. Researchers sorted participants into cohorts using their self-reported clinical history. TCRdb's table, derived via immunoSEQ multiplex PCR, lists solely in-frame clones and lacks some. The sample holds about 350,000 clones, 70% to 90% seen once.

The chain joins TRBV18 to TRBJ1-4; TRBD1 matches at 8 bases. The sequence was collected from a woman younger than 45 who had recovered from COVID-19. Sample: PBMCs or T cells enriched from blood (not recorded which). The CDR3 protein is CASSRGQDNEKLFF. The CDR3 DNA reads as TGTGCCAGCTCACGGGGACAGGATAATGAAAAACTGTTTTTT.